This T cell receptor (beta chain) was identified in a study of cytomegalovirus exposure and HLA in healthy donors. In the case of this clone: Its cognate antigen is unknown.

This CDR3 comprises 13 residues. Germline trimming cut 5 bases from V and 5 bases from J; bases unmatched to any gene: 2. Germline values: CDR1 SGHVS, CDR2 FQNEAQ. Both 60 Vbeta primers and 13 Jbeta primers went into the PCR. Per the original methods: A later analysis counted 65 million to 80 million unique TCR beta chains, 9.5 million to 12 million shared. Only in-frame clones appear in the TCRdb table, and some are missing; sequencing was by immunoSEQ multiplex PCR. V, J and clone size are taken as reported in that table, and D and trimming were inferred from the DNA itself. This table holds around 150,000 clones, about four fifths found once. Study-level results: From TCR beta sequences, most subjects' HLA-A and HLA-B alleles were reportedly predicted accurately. Investigators reported 150 to 200 TCR beta chains as tied to cytomegalovirus. V- and J-gene trimming of TCR beta was linked (in a later analysis) to a missense DCLRE1C variant.

This sequence originates from a male donor in good health and CMV-seronegative. Sequenced sample: PBMCs. The chain uses TRBV7-8 and TRBJ1-5; 8 bases agree with TRBD1. The CDR3 DNA sequence: TGTGCCAGCAGCAACAGGGGGTATCAGCCCCAGCATTTT. This translates into CASSNRGYQPQHF.